This T cell receptor (beta chain) was observed in a study of shared clonotypes between healthy human individuals. Study information: Plates per donor: three CD4 naive, three CD4 memory, two CD8 naive, one CD8 memory.

In the original workflow: Junction-only sequences without quality scores came from ImmunoSEQ, so filtering differed. Some clones are missing from TCRdb's copy, which holds only in-frame ones; the method was immunoSEQ multiplex PCR. From that table come the V and J calls and clone size; the DNA was used to work out D and trimming. The profile shows 2.3 million or so clones, approximately 93% of them singletons. The CDR3 has 13 amino acids. The V gene lost 3 bases and the J gene lost 3 bases, with 7 bases spanning the gap. CDR1 is LNHDA and CDR2 is SQIVND in the germline V gene (reference sequence). This clone appeared a single time.

The receptor comes from a man between 18 and 29 years old in good health. Some clones in this sample may be carry-over from other donors' samples. The sample comprised naive CD4+ T cells from PBMCs. Stated subset: CD45RA+ positively selected. This rearrangement joins TRBV19 to TRBJ2-3; D may correspond to TRBD1 or TRBD2 (5 bases each). The CDR3 is CASSMGETDTQYF. The CDR3, as DNA: TGTGCCAGTAGTATGGGGGAGACAGATACGCAGTATTTT. Filled out from reference TRBV19 and TRBJ2-3, the complete variable domain reads DGGITQSPKYLFRKEGQNVTLSCEQNLNHDAMYWYRQDPGQGLRLIYYSQIVNDFQKGDIAEGYSVSREKKESFPLTVTSAQKNPTAFYLCASSMGETDTQYFGPGTRLTVL.